This T cell receptor beta chain was recorded in a study of T cells in Graves' hyperthyroidism and ophthalmopathy. This clonotype was observed a few times. Antigen: not known. This CDR3 spans 14 amino acids. With 7 bases clipped from V and 6 bases from J, the junction kept 11 bases outside the gene matches. Every diagnosis used clinical symptoms, serum thyroxine and TRAb, thyroid ultrasound and orbital computed tomography. Blood was obtained at the first hyperthyroidism diagnosis, which preceded any ophthalmopathy symptoms. Broader study findings: Clonotypes that were expanded in thyroid above 0.001 mostly appeared in blood too.

Regions amplified from RNA transcripts were the TCR beta CDR3 regions. With the HTBI primer set, the TCR CDR3 went through a first round of RT-PCR. Using its own MiXCR run on the multiplex PCR reads, TCRdb lists one record per CDR3 protein. The data show fewer than 300,000 distinct CDR3 sequences, approximately 16% seen once. The origin of this receptor is a woman in her forties or fifties with Graves' hyperthyroidism that later progressed to Graves' ophthalmopathy. Sequencing was done on a sample of blood. This chain links TRBV12-3 or TRBV12-4 with TRBJ1-2, with TRBD1 matching over 7 bases. The CDR3 spells CASMAGTDKNGYTF. CDR3 DNA sequence: TGTGCCAGCATGGCCGGGACAGATAAGAATGGCTACACCTTC.